One and the same sample provided the 7 T cell receptor beta chains below, sequenced in a study of regulatory T cells in long-lasting Graves disease. Sample time point: newly diagnosed GD, antithyroid drugs for less than 3 months. PBMC-extracted RNA yielded the TCR library. Building the TCR beta libraries relied on iRepertoire HTBI primers, and CDR3 regions underwent Arm-PCR. TCRdb re-derived calls from the multiplex PCR reads in MiXCR, one entry per CDR3 protein. The data contain 500,000 or so distinct CDR3 sequences, 14% of them singletons. These data are also associated with another study on T cells in Graves' hyperthyroidism and ophthalmopathy.

The sample in question was peripheral blood mononuclear cells (PBMCs), obtained at new diagnosis, from a patient treated with antithyroid drugs. Receptors originate from a woman between 50 and 59 years old with Graves disease.

The gene calls are TRBV30 and TRBJ2-7; TRBD1 matches at 10 bases. Germline V gene data show CDR1 as GTSNPN and CDR2 as SVGIG (reference sequence). V lost 5 bases to trimming and J lost 4 bases; unmatched junction nucleotides: 5. The CDR3 has 13 residues. The CDR3 sequence is CAWSTGGAYEQYF. CDR3 nucleotide sequence: TGTGCCTGGTCGACAGGGGGCGCGTACGAGCAGTACTTC.

Concerning this clonotype: This may be a read error, as it is one base from a much larger clone. This likely comes from a read error, as the CDR3 has no conserved phenylalanine or tryptophan at its end. The chain has TRBV7-6 and TRBJ2-7; no clear D gene. V lost 0 bases and J 3 bases, leaving 6 bases between the germline ends. The CDR3 runs 13 residues. The germline V gene has CDR1 SGHVS and CDR2 FNYEAQ. CDR3 nucleotides: TGTGCCAGCAGCTTAGCGAACAGCTACGAGCAGTACTAC. Translated, it gives CASSLANSYEQYY.

This clonotype was counted many times. The V gene is TRBV28, the J gene TRBJ2-7, with D possibly being TRBD1 or TRBD2 (7 bases each). This CDR3 is 16 amino acids long. The germline V gene encodes CDR1 MDHEN and CDR2 SYDVKM. Trimming left V 6 bases short and J 7 bases short, with 25 bases between. This CDR3 reads CASSERDRGRTGEQYF. The CDR3 DNA follows: TGTGCCAGCAGCGAGCGGGACAGAGGCAGAACGGGGGAGCAGTACTTC.

There are a few counts of this clonotype. This rearrangement joins TRBV4-1 to TRBJ2-5; 7 bases align to TRBD2. The germline CDR1 and CDR2 sequences are MGHRA and YSYEKL. The CDR3 runs to 14 residues. J gave up 1 base and V 6 bases, and 5 bases lay outside the gene matches. The CDR3 nucleotides read TGCGCCAGCAGAAGAGCGGGACTCCAAGAGACCCAGTACTTC. This gives the protein CASRRAGLQETQYF.

The V and J genes are TRBV5-6 and TRBJ2-1; the match to TRBD2 covers 11 bases. Germline V gene data show CDR1 as SGHDT and CDR2 as YYEEEE. The CDR3 has 16 residues. The trim removed 4 bases at V and 4 bases at J, leaving 7 bases unmatched. CDR3 sequence: CASSRWTSGPYNEQFF. DNA of the CDR3: TGTGCCAGCAGCCGCTGGACTAGCGGGCCTTACAATGAGCAGTTCTTC.

In this sample, this clonotype turned up many times. The chain links TRBV2 to TRBJ2-7; D is unresolved. The germline V gene has CDR1 SNHLY and CDR2 FYNNEI. The CDR3 is made up of 13 amino acids. V was clipped by 6 bases and J by 6 bases, with 15 bases between them. CDR3 region: CASSPGPSVEQYF. Written as DNA, the CDR3 is TGTGCCAGCAGCCCCGGGCCTTCCGTCGAGCAGTACTTC.

This clonotype was seen at least ten times. The chain carries TRBV7-9 and TRBJ1-1; possibly TRBD1 for D (5 bases). The ends were cut back, 5 bases at V and 7 bases at J, with 11 bases in the middle. The germline CDR1 and CDR2 sequences are SEHNR and FQNEAQ (reference sequence). The CDR3 spans 12 residues. CDR3 sequence: CASSQTAHEAFF. The CDR3 nucleotides read TGTGCCAGCAGCCAGACAGCGCATGAAGCTTTCTTT.